This TCR beta chain was recorded in a study of tumor-infiltrating lymphocytes in oesophageal squamous cell carcinoma. TCRdb recomputed calls from the PCR reads with MiXCR, one row per CDR3 protein. Seen here are 13,000 or so distinct CDR3 sequences, around 52% observed once, and the top ten hold under 35%. Trimming removed 4 bases from V and 0 bases from J; junction bases left unmatched: 0. The germline V gene encodes CDR1 SNHLY and CDR2 FYNNEI. The CDR3 spans 14 residues. This clonotype was found many times. The sequence was collected from a female donor with esophageal squamous cell carcinoma. Sequencing used esophageal tumor tissue. V is TRBV2 and J is TRBJ2-1; 7 bases map to TRBD2. The CDR3 nucleotides read TGTGCCAGCAGTGCTAGCGGCTCCTACAATGAGCAGTTCTTC. Protein: CASSASGSYNEQFF.